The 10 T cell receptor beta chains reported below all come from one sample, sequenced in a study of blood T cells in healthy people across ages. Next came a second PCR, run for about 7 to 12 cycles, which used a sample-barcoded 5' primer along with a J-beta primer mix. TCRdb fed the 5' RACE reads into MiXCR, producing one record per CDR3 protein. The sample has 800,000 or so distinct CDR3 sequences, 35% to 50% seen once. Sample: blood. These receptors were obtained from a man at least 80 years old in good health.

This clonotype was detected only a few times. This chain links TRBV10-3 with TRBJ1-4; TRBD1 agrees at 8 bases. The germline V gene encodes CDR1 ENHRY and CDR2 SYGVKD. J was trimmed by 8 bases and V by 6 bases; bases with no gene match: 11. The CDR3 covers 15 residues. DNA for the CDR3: TGTGCCATCAGCCCTCAGGGGGCAATAGGAGAAAAACTGTTTTTT. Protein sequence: CAISPQGAIGEKLFF.

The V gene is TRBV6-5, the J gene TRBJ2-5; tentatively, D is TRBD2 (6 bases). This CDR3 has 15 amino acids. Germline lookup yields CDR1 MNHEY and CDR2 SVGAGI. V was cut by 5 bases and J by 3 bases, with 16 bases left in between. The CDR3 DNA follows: TGTGCCAGCAGTACGCGCCGGGACTTCGAAGAGACCCAGTACTTC. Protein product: CASSTRRDFEETQYF.

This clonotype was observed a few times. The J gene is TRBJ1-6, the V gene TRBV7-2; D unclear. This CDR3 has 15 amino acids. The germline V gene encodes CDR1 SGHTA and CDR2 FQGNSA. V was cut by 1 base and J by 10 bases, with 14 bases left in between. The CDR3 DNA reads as TGTGCCAGCAGCTTAGAAAGTAGCGGTGTGTCACCCCTCCACTTT. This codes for CASSLESSGVSPLHF.

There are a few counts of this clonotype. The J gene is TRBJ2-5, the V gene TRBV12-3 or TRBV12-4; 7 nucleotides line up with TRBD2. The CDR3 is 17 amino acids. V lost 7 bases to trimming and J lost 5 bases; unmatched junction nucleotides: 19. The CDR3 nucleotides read TGTGCCAGCACCTCAAACCGTGGATCTAGCGGCGCGGAGACCCAGTACTTC. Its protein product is CASTSNRGSSGAETQYF.

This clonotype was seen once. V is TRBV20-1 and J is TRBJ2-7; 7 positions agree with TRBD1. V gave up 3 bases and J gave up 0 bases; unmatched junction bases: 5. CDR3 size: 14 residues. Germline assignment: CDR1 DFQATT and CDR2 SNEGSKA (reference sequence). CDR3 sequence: CSASPGTASYEQYF. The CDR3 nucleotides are TGCAGTGCTAGTCCGGGGACAGCCTCCTACGAGCAGTACTTC.

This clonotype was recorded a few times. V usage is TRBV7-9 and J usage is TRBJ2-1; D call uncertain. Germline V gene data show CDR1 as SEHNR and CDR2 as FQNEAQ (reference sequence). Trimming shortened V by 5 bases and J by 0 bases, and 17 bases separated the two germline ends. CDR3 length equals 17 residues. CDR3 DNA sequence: TGTGCCAGCAGCACTACCTCTGGTGTAAGCTCCTACAATGAGCAGTTCTTC. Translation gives CASSTTSGVSSYNEQFF.

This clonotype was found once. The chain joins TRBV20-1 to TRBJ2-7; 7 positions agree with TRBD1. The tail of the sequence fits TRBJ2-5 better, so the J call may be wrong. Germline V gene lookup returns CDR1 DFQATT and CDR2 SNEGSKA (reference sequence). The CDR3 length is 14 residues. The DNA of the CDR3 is TGCAGTGCCCAAGGGGGCCTAGAGAGAGAGACCCAGTACTTC. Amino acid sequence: CSAQGGLERETQYF.

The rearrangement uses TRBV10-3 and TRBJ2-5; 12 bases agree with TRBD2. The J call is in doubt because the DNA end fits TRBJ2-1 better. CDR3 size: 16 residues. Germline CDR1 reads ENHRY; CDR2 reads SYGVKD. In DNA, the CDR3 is TGTGCCATCAGTGATGGACTAGCGGGGAGTGGGGAGACCCAGTTCTTC. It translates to CAISDGLAGSGETQFF.

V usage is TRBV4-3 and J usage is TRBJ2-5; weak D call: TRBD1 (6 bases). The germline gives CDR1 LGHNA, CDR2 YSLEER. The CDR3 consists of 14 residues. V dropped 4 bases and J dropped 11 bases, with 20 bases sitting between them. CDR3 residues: CASSLQTGSNEQYF. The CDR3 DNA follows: TGCGCCAGCAGCCTCCAGACAGGTTCTAATGAGCAGTACTTC.

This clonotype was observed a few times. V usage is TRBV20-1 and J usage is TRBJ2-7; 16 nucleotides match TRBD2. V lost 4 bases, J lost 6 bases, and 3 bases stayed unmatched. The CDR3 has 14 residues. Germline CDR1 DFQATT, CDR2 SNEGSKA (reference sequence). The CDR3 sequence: CSAMGLAGGPEQYF. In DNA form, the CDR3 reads TGCAGTGCTATGGGACTAGCGGGAGGGCCCGAGCAGTACTTC.